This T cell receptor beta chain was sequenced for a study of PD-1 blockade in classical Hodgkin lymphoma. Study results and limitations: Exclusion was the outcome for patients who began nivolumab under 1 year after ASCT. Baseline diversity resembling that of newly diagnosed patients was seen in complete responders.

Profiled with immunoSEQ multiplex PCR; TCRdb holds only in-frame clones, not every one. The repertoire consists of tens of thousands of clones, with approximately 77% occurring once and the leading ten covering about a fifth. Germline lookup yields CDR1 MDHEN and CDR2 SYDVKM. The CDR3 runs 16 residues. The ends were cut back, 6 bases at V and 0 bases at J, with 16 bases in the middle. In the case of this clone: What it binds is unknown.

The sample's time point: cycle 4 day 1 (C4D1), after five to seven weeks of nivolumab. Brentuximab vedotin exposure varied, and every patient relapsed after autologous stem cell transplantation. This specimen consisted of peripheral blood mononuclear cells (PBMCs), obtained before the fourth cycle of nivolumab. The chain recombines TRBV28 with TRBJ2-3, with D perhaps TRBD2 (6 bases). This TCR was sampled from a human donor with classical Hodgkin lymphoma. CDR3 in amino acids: CASSPGGGFSTDTQYF. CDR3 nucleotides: TGTGCCAGCAGCCCGGGTGGAGGGTTTAGCACAGATACGCAGTATTTT.